This T cell receptor beta chain was documented in a study of cytomegalovirus exposure and HLA in healthy donors. Study-level background: The 100 to 150 validation repertoires matched the roughly 700 first-cohort repertoires in platform, a later analysis reported. Whole-study findings and limits: It was 150 or so TCR beta chains that were listed as cytomegalovirus-associated.

On this clone: Its antigen is still unknown.

CDR1 is LNHDA and CDR2 is SQIVND in the germline V gene (reference sequence). The CDR3 runs 12 residues. After removal of 10 bases from V and 8 bases from J, the junction contained 5 bases not matched to a gene. The data were produced by immunoSEQ multiplex PCR, yet TCRdb's version contains in-frame clones alone and is incomplete. The sample includes under 80,000 clones, 94% of them seen just once. The TCR comes from a woman between 18 and 30 years old in good health and CMV-seronegative. The V call is TRBV19, the J call TRBJ1-4, with 9 nucleotides matching TRBD1. Sequencing used PBMCs. For the CDR3, the DNA is TGTGCCACACAGGGGGCACGCGAAAAACTGTTTTTT. Its protein is CATQGAREKLFF.